The TCR beta chain described here comes from a study of Ad26.COV2.S vaccination and SARS-CoV-2 variants. Across the study: Vaccine-arm donor from the placebo-controlled COV1001 Ad26.COV2.S trial.

The treatment is: roughly 19 received Ad26.COV2.S at low or high dose, single or two shots; roughly five received placebo; per-sample allocation not given. Material that was analyzed had been drawn on day 63 after the first vaccine or placebo injection. Wuhan-strain spike was delivered by a replication-incompetent Ad26 vector. Worth noting for this clone: Its cognate antigen is unknown.

The CDR3 consists of 12 residues. V was trimmed by 3 bases and J by 5 bases, leaving 5 bases between them. Germline V gives CDR1 SGHAT, CDR2 FQNNGV. General study points: Assessments of TCR breadth and depth may have underestimated the total T cell responses. It was vaccine recipients, not placebo recipients, who had the higher spike-specific TCR breadth.

Assay: immunoSEQ multiplex PCR; the TCRdb copy retains only in-frame clones and omits some. The table includes about 680,000 clones, 89% detected once. This receptor was identified in a person aged 18 to 59 who received the Ad26.COV2.S COVID-19 vaccine or a placebo. Sequencing used peripheral blood, obtained in a trial of Ad26.COV2.S vaccine versus placebo. This sequence joins TRBV11-2 and TRBJ2-4; D gene ambiguous. CDR3 protein: CASSLNQNIQYF. CDR3 coding DNA: TGTGCCAGCAGCTTGAACCAAAACATTCAGTACTTC.